This T cell receptor (beta chain) is from a study of T cells in Graves' hyperthyroidism and ophthalmopathy. CDR3 length equals 16 residues. The V and J ends lost 2 bases and 2 bases respectively, with 16 bases between them. CDR1 is SGHTA and CDR2 is FQGNSA in the germline V gene. This clonotype was recorded at least ten times. The investigators amplified TCR beta CDR3 regions from RNA transcripts. The primer set for the first-round RT-PCR of the TCR CDR3 was HTBI. Each CDR3 protein is one row after TCRdb ran MiXCR on the multiplex PCR reads. The repertoire holds approximately 530,000 distinct CDR3 sequences, with 16% as singletons.

This clonotype originated in a woman between 18 and 29 years old with Graves' hyperthyroidism. Material for sequencing was blood. This chain uses TRBV7-2 with TRBJ2-7; D is perhaps TRBD2 (5 bases). CDR3: CASSLNSLASTYEQYF. The CDR3 bases are TGTGCCAGCAGCTTAAATAGCCTAGCCTCGACCTACGAGCAGTACTTC.